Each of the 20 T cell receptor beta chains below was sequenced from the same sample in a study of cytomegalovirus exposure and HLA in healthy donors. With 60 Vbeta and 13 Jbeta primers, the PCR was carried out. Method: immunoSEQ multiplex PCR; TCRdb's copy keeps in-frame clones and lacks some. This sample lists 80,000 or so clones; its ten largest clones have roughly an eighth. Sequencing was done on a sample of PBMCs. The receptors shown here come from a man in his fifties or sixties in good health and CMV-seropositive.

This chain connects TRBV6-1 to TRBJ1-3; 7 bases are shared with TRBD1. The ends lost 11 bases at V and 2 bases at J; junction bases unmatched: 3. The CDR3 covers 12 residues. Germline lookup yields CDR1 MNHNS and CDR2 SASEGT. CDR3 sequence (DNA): TGTGCCTGTAGGGGGCCTGGAAACACCATATATTTT. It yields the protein CACRGPGNTIYF.

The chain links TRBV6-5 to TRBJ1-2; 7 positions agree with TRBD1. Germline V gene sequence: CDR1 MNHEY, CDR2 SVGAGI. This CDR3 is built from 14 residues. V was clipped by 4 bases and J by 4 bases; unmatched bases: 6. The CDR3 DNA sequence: TGTGCCAGCAGTTGGGGGACAGCCTTCTATGGCTACACCTTC. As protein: CASSWGTAFYGYTF.

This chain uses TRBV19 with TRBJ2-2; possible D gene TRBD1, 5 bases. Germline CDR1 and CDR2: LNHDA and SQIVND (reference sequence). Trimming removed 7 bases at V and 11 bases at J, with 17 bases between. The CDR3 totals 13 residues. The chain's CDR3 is CASMTPQGRELFF. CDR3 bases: TGTGCCAGTATGACCCCCCAGGGTAGAGAGCTGTTTTTT.

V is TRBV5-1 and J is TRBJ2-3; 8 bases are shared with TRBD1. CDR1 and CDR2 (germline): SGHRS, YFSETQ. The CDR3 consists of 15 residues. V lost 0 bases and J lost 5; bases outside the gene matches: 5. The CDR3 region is CASSLARGREDTQYF. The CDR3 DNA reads TGCGCCAGCAGCTTGGCCAGGGGGCGAGAAGATACGCAGTATTTT.

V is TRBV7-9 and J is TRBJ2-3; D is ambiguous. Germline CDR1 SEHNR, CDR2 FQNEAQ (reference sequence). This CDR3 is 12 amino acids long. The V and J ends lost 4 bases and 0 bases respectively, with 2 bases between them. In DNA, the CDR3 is TGTGCCAGCAGCTCAAGCACAGATACGCAGTATTTT. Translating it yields CASSSSTDTQYF.

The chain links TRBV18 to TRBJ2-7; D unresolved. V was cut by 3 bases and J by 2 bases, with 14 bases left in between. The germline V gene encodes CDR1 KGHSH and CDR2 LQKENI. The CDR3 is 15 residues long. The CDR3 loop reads CASSPPVGRAYEQYF. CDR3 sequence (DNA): TGTGCCAGCTCACCTCCGGTGGGCCGCGCCTACGAGCAGTACTTC.

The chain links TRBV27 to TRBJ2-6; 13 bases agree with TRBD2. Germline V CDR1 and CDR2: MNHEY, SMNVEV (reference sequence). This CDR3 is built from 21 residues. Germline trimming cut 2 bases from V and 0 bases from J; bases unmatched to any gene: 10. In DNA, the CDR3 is TGTGCCAGCAGTTTACGTCCCCCACTAGCGGGAGGGAGCTCTGGGGCCAACGTCCTGACTTTC. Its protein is CASSLRPPLAGGSSGANVLTF.

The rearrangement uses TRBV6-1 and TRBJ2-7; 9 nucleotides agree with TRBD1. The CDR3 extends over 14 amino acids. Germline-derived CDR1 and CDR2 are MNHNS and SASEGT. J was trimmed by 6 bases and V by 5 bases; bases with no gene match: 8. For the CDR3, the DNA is TGTGCCAGCAGTCCCGGGACAGGGATGGCCGAGCAGTACGTC. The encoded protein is CASSPGTGMAEQYV.

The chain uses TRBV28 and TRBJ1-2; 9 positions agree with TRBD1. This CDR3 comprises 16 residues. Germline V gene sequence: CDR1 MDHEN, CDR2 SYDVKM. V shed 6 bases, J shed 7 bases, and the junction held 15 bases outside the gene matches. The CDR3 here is CASRTGTGTSRGGYTF. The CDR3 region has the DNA TGTGCCAGCAGGACCGGGACAGGGACTTCTCGAGGTGGCTACACCTTC.

The CDR3 loop reads CAINSLYGYTF. The CDR3 DNA is TGTGCCATCAACAGTCTCTATGGCTACACCTTC. The gene calls are TRBV10-3 and TRBJ1-2; D unclear. The germline V gene encodes CDR1 ENHRY and CDR2 SYGVKD. There are 11 residues in the CDR3. V lost 7 bases and J 4 bases, leaving 7 bases between the germline ends.

The CDR3 is CASSEWGYRDSDEQFF. For the CDR3, the DNA is TGTGCCAGCAGTGAATGGGGCTACAGAGATTCGGATGAGCAGTTCTTC. This chain joins TRBV6-1 and TRBJ2-1; a weak D match, TRBD1 (5 bases). The CDR3 spans 16 residues. V shed 2 bases and J shed 8 bases, with 19 bases lying between them. In germline, CDR1 is MNHNS, CDR2 SASEGT.

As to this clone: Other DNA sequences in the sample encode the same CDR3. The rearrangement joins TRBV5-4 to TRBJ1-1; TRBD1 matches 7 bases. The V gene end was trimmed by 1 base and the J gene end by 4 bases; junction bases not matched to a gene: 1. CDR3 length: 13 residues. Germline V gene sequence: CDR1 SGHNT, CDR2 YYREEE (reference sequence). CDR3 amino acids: CASSLQGGTEAFF. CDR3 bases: TGTGCCAGCAGCTTGCAGGGGGGCACTGAAGCTTTCTTT.

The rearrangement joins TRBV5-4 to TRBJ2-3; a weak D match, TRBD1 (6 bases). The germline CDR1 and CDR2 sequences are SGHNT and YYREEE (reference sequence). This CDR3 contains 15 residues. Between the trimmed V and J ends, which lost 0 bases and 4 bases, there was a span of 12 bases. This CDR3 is CASSLVRTDADTQYF. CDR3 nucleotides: TGTGCCAGCAGCTTGGTGAGGACAGACGCAGATACGCAGTATTTT.

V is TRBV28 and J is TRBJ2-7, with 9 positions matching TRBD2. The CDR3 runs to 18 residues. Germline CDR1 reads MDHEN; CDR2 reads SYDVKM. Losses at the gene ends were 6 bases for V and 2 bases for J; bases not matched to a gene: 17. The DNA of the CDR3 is TGTGCCAGCAGCGATTCATACGTCCGGACTAGCGAGACCTACGAGCAGTACTTC. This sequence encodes CASSDSYVRTSETYEQYF.

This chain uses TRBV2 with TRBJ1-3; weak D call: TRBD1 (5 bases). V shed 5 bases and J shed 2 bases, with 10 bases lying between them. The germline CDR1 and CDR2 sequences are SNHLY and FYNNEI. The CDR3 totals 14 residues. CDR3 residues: CASSPGQTGNTIYF. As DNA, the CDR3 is TGTGCCAGCAGTCCTGGACAAACTGGAAACACCATATATTTT. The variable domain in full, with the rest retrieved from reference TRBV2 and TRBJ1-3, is EPEVTQTPSHQVTQMGQEVILRCVPISNHLYFYWYRQILGQKVEFLVSFYNNEISEKSEIFDDQFSVERPDGSNFTLKIRSTKLEDSAMYFCASSPGQTGNTIYFGEGSWLTVV.

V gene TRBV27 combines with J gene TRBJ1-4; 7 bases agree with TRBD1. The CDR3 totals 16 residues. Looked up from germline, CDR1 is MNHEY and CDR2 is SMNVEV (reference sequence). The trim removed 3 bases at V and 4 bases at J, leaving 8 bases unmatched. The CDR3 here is CASSFFGQESNEKLFF. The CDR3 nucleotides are TGTGCCAGCAGTTTCTTCGGACAGGAAAGTAATGAAAAACTGTTTTTT.

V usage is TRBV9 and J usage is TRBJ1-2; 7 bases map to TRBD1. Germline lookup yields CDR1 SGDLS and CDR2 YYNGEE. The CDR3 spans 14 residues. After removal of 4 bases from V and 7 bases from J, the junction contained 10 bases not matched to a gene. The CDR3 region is CASSSTTGDSGYTF. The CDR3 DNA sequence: TGTGCCAGCAGCTCTACAACAGGGGACAGTGGCTACACCTTC.

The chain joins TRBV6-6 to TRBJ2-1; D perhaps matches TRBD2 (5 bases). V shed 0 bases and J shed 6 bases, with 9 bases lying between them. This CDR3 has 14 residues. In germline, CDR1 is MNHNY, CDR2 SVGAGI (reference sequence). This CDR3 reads CASSYSRDPNEQFF. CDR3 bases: TGTGCCAGCAGTTACTCGAGGGATCCCAATGAGCAGTTCTTC.

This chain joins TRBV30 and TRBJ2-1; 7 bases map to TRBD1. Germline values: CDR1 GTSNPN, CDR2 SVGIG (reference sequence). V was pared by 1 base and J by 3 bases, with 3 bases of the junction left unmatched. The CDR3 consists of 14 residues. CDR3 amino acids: CAWSAGQSYNEQFF. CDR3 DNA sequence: TGTGCCTGGAGTGCGGGACAGAGCTACAATGAGCAGTTCTTC.

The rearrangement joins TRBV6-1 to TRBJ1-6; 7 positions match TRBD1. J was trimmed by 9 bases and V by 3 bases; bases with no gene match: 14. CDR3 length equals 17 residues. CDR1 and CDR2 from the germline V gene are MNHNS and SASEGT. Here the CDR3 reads CASSDPGTDLLVSPLHF. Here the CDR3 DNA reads TGTGCCAGCAGTGATCCCGGGACAGACCTATTGGTTTCACCCCTCCACTTT.